Following are 17 T cell receptor beta chains from one sample sequenced in a study of T cells in Graves' hyperthyroidism and ophthalmopathy. The TCR beta CDR3 regions underwent amplification using RNA transcripts as the source. Initially, a first-round RT-PCR of the TCR CDR3 employed the HTBI primer set. TCRdb passed the multiplex PCR reads through MiXCR, listing each CDR3 protein once. Counted here are roughly 630,000 distinct CDR3 sequences, 15% to 18% occurring once; the ten biggest clones make up under 7.5%. Sequencing was carried out using blood. These receptor sequences come from a woman under 40 with Graves' hyperthyroidism.

The sample holds a few counts of this clonotype. The V gene is TRBV7-9, the J gene TRBJ1-1; TRBD1 might be the D (5 bases). This CDR3 spans 13 amino acids. Trimming shortened V by 1 base and J by 8 bases, and 11 bases separated the two germline ends. CDR1 SEHNR and CDR2 FQNEAQ come from the germline V gene (reference sequence). In nucleotides, the CDR3 is TGTGCCAGCAGCTTAGGGGACTTCCAAGAAGCTTTCTTT. It specifies CASSLGDFQEAFF.

This clonotype was seen repeatedly, ten times or more. V gene TRBV7-9 combines with J gene TRBJ2-5; D tentatively fits TRBD1 or TRBD2 (5 bases each). V gave up 1 base and J gave up 0 bases, with 12 bases separating them. The CDR3 loop spans 16 amino acids. Germline assignment: CDR1 SEHNR and CDR2 FQNEAQ (reference sequence). Written as DNA, the CDR3 is TGTGCCAGCAGCTTAGTGGGGGACGGAAACCAAGAGACCCAGTACTTC. Its translation is CASSLVGDGNQETQYF.

A few counts support this clonotype. This rearrangement joins TRBV20-1 to TRBJ1-3; 8 positions match TRBD1. After removal of 5 bases from V and 4 bases from J, the junction contained 13 bases not matched to a gene. The germline V gene encodes CDR1 DFQATT and CDR2 SNEGSKA (reference sequence). This CDR3 contains 16 residues. This CDR3 reads CSAEAPQGARGNTIYF. As DNA, the CDR3 is TGCAGTGCTGAGGCCCCCCAGGGGGCTCGGGGAAACACCATATATTTT.

This clonotype was seen at least ten times. The chain links TRBV7-9 to TRBJ2-5; 10 bases fit TRBD2. CDR3 length: 16 residues. The germline gives CDR1 SEHNR, CDR2 FQNEAQ (reference sequence). Losses at the gene ends were 3 bases for V and 4 bases for J; bases not matched to a gene: 8. CDR3 region: CASSFRAGGPLETQYF. As DNA, the CDR3 is TGTGCCAGCAGCTTTCGAGCGGGAGGGCCTCTAGAGACCCAGTACTTC.

The gene calls are TRBV20-1 and TRBJ2-7; 7 bases agree with TRBD1. Per the germline V gene, CDR1 is DFQATT and CDR2 is SNEGSKA (reference sequence). With 3 bases clipped from V and 6 bases from J, the junction kept 5 bases outside the gene matches. This CDR3 has 12 residues. The chain's CDR3 is CSASWTGGEQYF. The CDR3 coding sequence is TGCAGTGCTAGTTGGACAGGAGGCGAGCAGTACTTC.

This clonotype was recorded at least ten times. This chain links TRBV11-2 with TRBJ2-7; D uncertain. This CDR3 contains 12 residues. CDR1 and CDR2 (germline): SGHAT, FQNNGV. V lost 1 base to trimming and J lost 6 bases, with 7 bases between them. The CDR3 here is CASSLVDGEQYF. The CDR3 DNA is TGTGCCAGCAGCTTAGTCGACGGCGAGCAGTACTTC.

This chain joins TRBV9 and TRBJ1-1, with D unresolved. V was trimmed by 0 bases and J by 4 bases, leaving 19 bases between them. The CDR3 consists of 17 residues. Germline CDR1 and CDR2: SGDLS and YYNGEE. In DNA form, the CDR3 reads TGTGCCAGCAGCGTAGGAAACACCGGGCCACTAGGCACTGAAGCTTTCTTT. This encodes CASSVGNTGPLGTEAFF.

This clonotype showed up just a few times. The J gene is TRBJ2-1, the V gene TRBV20-1; TRBD2 matches 7 bases. V lost 0 bases and J lost 5; bases outside the gene matches: 7. The CDR3 is made up of 15 amino acids. Germline V lookup: CDR1 DFQATT, CDR2 SNEGSKA (reference sequence). The CDR3 DNA is TGCAGTGCTAGAGATCGCCTAGCGGACCACAATGAGCAGTTCTTC. This encodes CSARDRLADHNEQFF.

This clonotype was found once. The rearrangement joins TRBV12-3 or TRBV12-4 to TRBJ1-5; 7 bases align to TRBD1. This CDR3 has 17 residues. J was trimmed by 0 bases and V by 5 bases; bases with no gene match: 10. CDR3: CASSPRGIGASNQPQHF. The CDR3 DNA reads TGTGCCAGCAGTCCCAGGGGGATAGGGGCTAGCAATCAGCCCCAGCATTTT.

In this sample, this clonotype turned up many times. The J gene is TRBJ2-1, the V gene TRBV20-1; 8 nucleotides match TRBD1. CDR1 is DFQATT, CDR2 SNEGSKA, per germline (reference sequence). The junction had 9 bases not matched to a gene; V was cut back by 1 base and J by 7 bases. CDR3 length: 15 residues. This CDR3 is CSARAGQGLFNEQFF. CDR3 DNA sequence: TGCAGTGCTAGAGCCGGACAGGGTTTATTTAATGAGCAGTTCTTC.

This clonotype appeared many times. The V and J genes are TRBV12-3 or TRBV12-4 and TRBJ1-1; D might be TRBD1 (6 bases). V lost 6 bases, J lost 3 bases, and 23 bases lay in between. The CDR3 runs to 17 residues. Written as DNA, the CDR3 is TGTGCCAGCAGCCGAATATTAGTCTTGAGGGGGGACACTGAAGCTTTCTTT. Translating gives CASSRILVLRGDTEAFF.

The chain employs TRBV28 and TRBJ1-5, with D maybe TRBD1 (6 bases). In germline, CDR1 is MDHEN, CDR2 SYDVKM. This CDR3 comprises 16 residues. Between the trimmed V and J ends, which lost 1 base and 5 bases, there was a span of 15 bases. CDR3 protein: CASSLSPPGAHQPQHF. The CDR3 bases are TGTGCCAGCAGTTTATCCCCCCCGGGGGCGCATCAGCCCCAGCATTTT. Variable domain in full (rest from reference TRBV28 and TRBJ1-5): DVKVTQSSRYLVKRTGEKVFLECVQDMDHENMFWYRQDPGLGLRLIYFSYDVKMKEKGDIPEGYSVSREKKERFSLILESASTNQTSMYLCASSLSPPGAHQPQHFGDGTRLSIL.

At least ten counts were recorded for this clonotype. This chain joins TRBV28 and TRBJ2-1; 8 positions match TRBD1. The germline gives CDR1 MDHEN, CDR2 SYDVKM. J lost 5 bases, V lost 3 bases, and 6 bases had no gene match. The length of the CDR3 is 15 residues. The CDR3 protein is CASSFFRGPDNEQFF. DNA for the CDR3: TGTGCCAGCAGTTTTTTCAGGGGGCCTGACAATGAGCAGTTCTTC. The full variable domain, rest sourced from reference TRBV28 and TRBJ2-1, is DVKVTQSSRYLVKRTGEKVFLECVQDMDHENMFWYRQDPGLGLRLIYFSYDVKMKEKGDIPEGYSVSREKKERFSLILESASTNQTSMYLCASSFFRGPDNEQFFGPGTRLTVL.

This clonotype was detected many times. The chain is built from TRBV20-1 and TRBJ2-5; TRBD1 matches 7 bases. CDR1 is DFQATT, CDR2 SNEGSKA, per germline (reference sequence). The CDR3 has 13 residues. Unmatched junction bases numbered 4, after V lost 6 bases and J lost 0 bases. The CDR3 DNA reads TGCAGTGCAAGACAGGGATACCAAGAGACCCAGTACTTC. Translating it yields CSARQGYQETQYF.

Worth noting for this clonotype: Possible read error: a much larger clone is one base away. The chain combines TRBV4-2 with TRBJ2-5; D gene unclear. Trimming removed 1 base from V and 4 bases from J, with 4 bases in between. Germline V gene sequence: CDR1 LGHNA, CDR2 YNFKEQ. The CDR3 is made up of 12 amino acids. The CDR3: CASSQAGETQYF. DNA of the CDR3: TGTGCCAGCAGCCAAGCAGGAGAGACCCAGTACTTC.

This chain connects TRBV4-3 to TRBJ1-5; no definite D call. The CDR3 runs 16 residues. CDR1 LGHNA and CDR2 YSLEER come from the germline V gene. V lost 0 bases and J 9 bases, leaving 18 bases between the germline ends. The CDR3 region has the DNA TGCGCCAGCAGCCAAGATCGTCCCCAGGCCACCACGCCCCAGCATTTT. Translation gives CASSQDRPQATTPQHF.

In its sample, this clonotype was seen many times. This chain joins TRBV11-2 and TRBJ2-3; 7 bases fit TRBD1. The CDR3 has 14 residues. V shed 1 base, J shed 5 bases, and the junction held 3 bases outside the gene matches. Germline CDR1 SGHAT, CDR2 FQNNGV. CDR3 bases: TGTGCCAGCAGCTTAGGAGCAGGGGGAGATACGCAGTATTTT. It encodes CASSLGAGGDTQYF.